The rows below give T cell receptor beta chains drawn from one sample of a study of T cells after posttransplantation cyclophosphamide. Clones were sequenced by immunoSEQ multiplex PCR, and TCRdb holds only the in-frame ones, with some missing. This sample has tens of thousands of clones, with around 73% found just once. The specimen was memory CD4+ T cells sorted from PBMCs. These receptors originate from a woman aged 60-75 years in good health, CMV-negative, and a related stem cell transplant donor. Each CDR3 is given with its conserved first and last residue. The order of the fields is CDR3 DNA, CDR3 protein, D gene, clone size, J gene, V gene. D genes are given only for firm matches. Clone size is given for some rows only: seen once, a few or many times, or a class if the clone is expanded.

TGTGCCAGCAGCCCACTAGCGGGAGGTTACAATGAGCAGTTCTTC	CASSPLAGGYNEQFF	TRBD2	-	TRBJ2-1	TRBV14
TGTGCCAGCAGCCCCCTATCGCGGCAGAGCTCCTACGAGCAGTACTTC	CASSPLSRQSSYEQYF	-	-	TRBJ2-7	TRBV11-2
TGTGCCAGCAGCCGCGACGGGGACAGGGGCTATGGCTACACCTTC	CASSRDGDRGYGYTF	TRBD1	-	TRBJ1-2	TRBV7-8
TGTGCCCGCCTCCGCGGCTACACAGATACGCAGTATTTT	CARLRGYTDTQYF	-	-	TRBJ2-3	TRBV5-6
TGTGCCATCAGGAGAACCGGGACAGGGGGCGGCTACACCTTC	CAIRRTGTGGGYTF	TRBD1	-	TRBJ1-2	TRBV10-3
TGTGCCAGCAGCTTAGATGGACAGGGCAATGGCTACACCTTC	CASSLDGQGNGYTF	TRBD1	few	TRBJ1-2	TRBV7-3
TGTGCCAGCAGCTTACGATGGGACAGGGGAACAGATACGCAGTATTTT	CASSLRWDRGTDTQYF	TRBD1	-	TRBJ2-3	TRBV7-2
TGTGCCAGGGGACAGGGGGCAAACACCGGGGAGCTGTTTTTT	CARGQGANTGELFF	TRBD1	-	TRBJ2-2	TRBV7-9
TGCAGCGTTGCTCACCGAGGCGGCTACACCTTC	CSVAHRGGYTF	-	-	TRBJ1-2	TRBV29-1
TGTGCCAGCAGTTTAGAACAGGGGAATCAGCCCCAGCATTTT	CASSLEQGNQPQHF	TRBD1	few	TRBJ1-5	TRBV28
TGTGCCAGCAGCTTAGGGACTAGCGGGAGAAGGGGAATTGAGCAGTTCTTC	CASSLGTSGRRGIEQFF	TRBD2	-	TRBJ2-1	TRBV7-3
TGTGCCAGTAGTATGGCCAGATCGAACACTGAAGCTTTCTTT	CASSMARSNTEAFF	-	-	TRBJ1-1	TRBV19
TGTGCCAGCTCATTGTTGGAGGGGTCCTACAATGAGCAGTTCTTC	CASSLLEGSYNEQFF	-	few	TRBJ2-1	TRBV18
TGTGCCTGGAGCGGTTACGCCGGGGAGAACACTGAAGCTTTCTTT	CAWSGYAGENTEAFF	-	-	TRBJ1-1	TRBV30
TGCAGCGTTAGTCTCGGGGAGACTGAAGCTTTCTTT	CSVSLGETEAFF	-	-	TRBJ1-1	TRBV29-1
TGTGCCAGCAGTTTAAACTTTGGGGCCAACGTCCTGACTTTC	CASSLNFGANVLTF	-	-	TRBJ2-6	TRBV27
TGTGCCAGCAGTTCACGGGACAGAGCCCCTATCTATGGCTACACCTTC	CASSSRDRAPIYGYTF	TRBD1	few	TRBJ1-2	TRBV6-5